The 5 T cell receptor beta chains given below trace back to one sample, sequenced in a study of blood T cell repertoires in COVID-19. TCRdb keeps only in-frame clones here, not all; method: immunoSEQ multiplex PCR. Found here are tens of thousands of clones, 85% to 90% of them singletons; the top ten hold approximately 3%. The specimen sequenced was peripheral blood. The receptors come from a man in his fifties with active COVID-19.

V and J are TRBV5-1 and TRBJ2-7; TRBD2 might be the D (6 bases). The CDR3 is 12 residues long. Germline V gene lookup returns CDR1 SGHRS and CDR2 YFSETQ. The ends were cut back, 2 bases at V and 6 bases at J, with 9 bases in the middle. The CDR3 loop reads CASSFDGGEQYF. The CDR3, as DNA: TGCGCCAGCAGCTTCGACGGGGGCGAGCAGTACTTC.

This rearrangement joins TRBV28 to TRBJ1-3, with D possibly matching TRBD1 (6 bases). Looked up from germline, CDR1 is MDHEN and CDR2 is SYDVKM. CDR3 length: 14 residues. Trimming stripped 8 bases from V and 0 bases from J, with 11 bases between. The CDR3 sequence is CASRQANSGNTIYF. The CDR3 DNA sequence: TGTGCCAGCCGACAGGCAAACTCTGGAAACACCATATATTTT.

The chain is built from TRBV6-2 or TRBV6-3 and TRBJ2-3; 8 bases align to TRBD2. Germline CDR1 is MNHEY and CDR2 is SVGEGT. The CDR3 runs 17 residues. V was clipped by 2 bases and J by 0 bases; unmatched bases: 7. The CDR3 region is CASSYIPTSASTDTQYF. The CDR3 nucleotides read TGTGCCAGCAGTTACATTCCGACTAGCGCTAGCACAGATACGCAGTATTTT.

The DNA of the CDR3 is TGTGCCAGCAGCTTAGGGGACAGGGAAAACATTCAGTACTTC. This translates into CASSLGDRENIQYF. The chain has TRBV13 and TRBJ2-4; 8 bases line up with TRBD1. Germline trimming cut 0 bases from V and 5 bases from J; bases unmatched to any gene: 0. The CDR3 has 14 residues. Germline CDR1 is PRHDT and CDR2 is FYEKMQ (reference sequence).

The chain is built from TRBV21-1 and TRBJ1-1. TRBV21-1 is given as a pseudogene. CDR3 size: 15 residues. The CDR3 region has the DNA TGTGCCAGCCTCGACCCGGGGTACATGAACACTGAAGCTTTCTTT. Amino acids: CASLDPGYMNTEAFF.